Shown below are 25 T cell receptor beta chains from a single sample sequenced in a study of cytomegalovirus exposure and HLA in healthy donors. The PCR made use of 60 Vbeta and 13 Jbeta primers. The protocol was immunoSEQ multiplex PCR, while the TCRdb copy is restricted to in-frame clones and leaves out a portion. The repertoire includes 240,000 or so clones, 82% of them detected once, and more than 5% sits in the top ten. Sequencing was done on a sample of PBMCs. The receptors shown here come from a woman aged 40 to 55 in good health and CMV-seropositive.

The gene calls are TRBV10-3 and TRBJ2-1; 9 bases are a match to TRBD1. Germline V gene data show CDR1 as ENHRY and CDR2 as SYGVKD. This CDR3 has 14 residues. With V trimmed by 6 bases and J by 5 bases, 5 bases remained unmatched. CDR3 loop: CAIRGQGSHNEQFF. CDR3 coding DNA: TGTGCCATCAGAGGACAGGGGAGTCACAATGAGCAGTTCTTC.

This sequence joins TRBV7-9 and TRBJ1-5; possible D gene TRBD1, 5 bases. The V gene's germline CDR1 is SEHNR and CDR2 FQNEAQ (reference sequence). The CDR3 totals 14 residues. V was trimmed by 5 bases and J by 1 base, leaving 9 bases between them. The CDR3 region is CASSPTESNQPQHF. CDR3 sequence (DNA): TGTGCCAGCAGCCCGACAGAAAGCAATCAGCCCCAGCATTTT.

This chain links TRBV30 with TRBJ1-2; D uncertain. The CDR3 runs to 12 residues. Looked up from germline, CDR1 is GTSNPN and CDR2 is SVGIG (reference sequence). Trimming stripped 7 bases from V and 9 bases from J, with 18 bases between. The DNA of the CDR3 is TGTGCCTCCGCCCCTGACTGGTCAAGCTACACCTTC. It translates to CASAPDWSSYTF. Supplemented by reference TRBV30 and TRBJ1-2, the full variable domain reads SQTIHQWPATLVQPVGSPLSLECTVEGTSNPNLYWYRQAAGRGLQLLFYSVGIGQISSEVPQNLSASRPQDRQFILSSKKLLLSDSGFYLCASAPDWSSYTFGSGTRLTVV.

The V and J genes are TRBV30 and TRBJ2-7; 12 bases align to TRBD2. Per germline, CDR1 GTSNPN and CDR2 SVGIG (reference sequence). The CDR3 totals 19 residues. V trimming: 2 bases; J trimming: 1 base; junction bases outside the gene matches: 15. The CDR3 nucleotides read TGTGCCTGGAGTTCTTTTACGCACGAGACTAGCGGGAGATCCTACGAGCAGTACTTC. This codes for CAWSSFTHETSGRSYEQYF.

The chain recombines TRBV6-5 with TRBJ1-1, with 7 bases lining up with TRBD1. CDR3 length equals 15 residues. The germline V gene has CDR1 MNHEY and CDR2 SVGAGI. V dropped 2 bases and J dropped 1; count of bases not matched to a gene: 4. The CDR3 loop is CASSYPGQSNTEAFF. In nucleotides, the CDR3 is TGTGCCAGCAGTTACCCGGGACAGTCGAACACTGAAGCTTTCTTT.

The chain couples TRBV19 to TRBJ2-2, with D perhaps TRBD2 (5 bases). The CDR3 is 14 amino acids. Trimming stripped 7 bases from V and 5 bases from J, with 14 bases between. Germline CDR1 LNHDA, CDR2 SQIVND (reference sequence). Here the CDR3 reads CASITGTGTGELFF. The CDR3 DNA sequence: TGTGCCAGTATTACGGGAACGGGGACCGGGGAGCTGTTTTTT.

This sequence joins TRBV4-3 and TRBJ2-3, with 14 bases identical to TRBD2. The junction had 14 bases not matched to a gene; V was cut back by 3 bases and J by 0 bases. Germline V lookup: CDR1 LGHNA, CDR2 YSLEER. There are 21 residues in the CDR3. As DNA, the CDR3 is TGCGCCAGCAGCCAGACCCATTCGGGACTAGCGGGAGTGGTTAGCACAGATACGCAGTATTTT. Its protein is CASSQTHSGLAGVVSTDTQYF.

The chain joins TRBV7-3 to TRBJ1-2; TRBD1 is a possible D gene (5 bases). The CDR3 has 13 residues. Germline loops: CDR1 SGHTA, CDR2 FQGTGA. V lost 5 bases, J lost 8 bases, and 15 bases lay in between. DNA of the CDR3: TGTGCCAGCAGCCCGGGGCGGGGTTTAGGCTACACCTTC. This sequence encodes CASSPGRGLGYTF. Filled out from reference TRBV7-3 and TRBJ1-2, the complete variable domain reads GAGVSQTPSNKVTEKGKYVELRCDPISGHTALYWYRQSLGQGPEFLIYFQGTGAADDSGLPNDRFFAVRPEGSVSTLKIQRTERGDSAVYLCASSPGRGLGYTFGSGTRLTVV.

V and J are TRBV2 and TRBJ2-7; D is uncertain. There are 14 residues in the CDR3. The V end was cut by 5 bases, the J end by 0 bases, with 11 bases between. Germline V gene sequence: CDR1 SNHLY, CDR2 FYNNEI. The CDR3 bases are TGTGCCAGCAGTCCTCAGGTTACCTCCTACGAGCAGTACTTC. This sequence encodes CASSPQVTSYEQYF.

The chain recombines TRBV12-5 with TRBJ1-1; unclear D gene. The CDR3 contains 11 residues. V lost 7 bases and J lost 11, with 14 bases in between. Germline CDR1 and CDR2: LGHNT and FRNRAP. This CDR3 is CASALFPRAFF. CDR3 DNA: TGTGCTAGTGCCTTGTTCCCACGGGCTTTCTTT.

The rearrangement uses TRBV6-1 and TRBJ1-2, with 8 bases identical to TRBD1. J gave up 2 bases and V 6 bases, and 8 bases lay outside the gene matches. The CDR3 is made up of 15 amino acids. Germline V lookup: CDR1 MNHNS, CDR2 SASEGT. The CDR3 sequence is CASRGRGLTNYGYTF. CDR3 coding DNA: TGTGCCAGCAGGGGCAGGGGGCTTACCAACTATGGCTACACCTTC.

The rearrangement links TRBV6-5 to TRBJ1-5; D is uncertain. The CDR3 consists of 15 residues. Deletions cut 0 bases from V and 6 bases from J, with 12 bases between. Looked up from germline, CDR1 is MNHEY and CDR2 is SVGAGI. The CDR3 nucleotides read TGTGCCAGCAGTTACTCGAGCCAGGCGAGTCAGCCCCAGCATTTT. Its protein is CASSYSSQASQPQHF.

The chain carries TRBV11-3 and TRBJ2-1, with 7 bases fitting TRBD1. Germline V CDR1 and CDR2: SGHNT, YENEEA. Trimming at V came to 5 bases and at J to 7 bases, leaving 5 bases not matched to a gene. This CDR3 spans 13 amino acids. The CDR3 sequence is CASSRVRGNEQFF. DNA for the CDR3: TGTGCCAGCAGCCGAGTCAGGGGGAATGAGCAGTTCTTC.

The V call is TRBV4-3, the J call TRBJ2-7, with TRBD2 matching 12 bases. CDR1 LGHNA and CDR2 YSLEER come from the germline V gene. V shed 3 bases and J 2 bases; nucleotides not matched to a gene: 8. The CDR3 loop spans 17 amino acids. CDR3 in amino acids: CASSQAGTSGQTYEQYF. DNA for the CDR3: TGCGCCAGCAGCCAGGCCGGGACTAGCGGGCAGACCTACGAGCAGTACTTC.

The chain has TRBV2 and TRBJ2-2; 8 bases agree with TRBD1. V shed 6 bases, J shed 5 bases, and the junction held 8 bases outside the gene matches. Germline loops: CDR1 SNHLY, CDR2 FYNNEI. This CDR3 contains 15 residues. The CDR3 sequence is CASRGQGMGTGELFF. The CDR3 nucleotides read TGTGCCAGCAGAGGACAGGGTATGGGAACCGGGGAGCTGTTTTTT.

The V and J genes are TRBV29-1 and TRBJ1-1; 10 bases are shared with TRBD1. J gave up 1 base and V 4 bases, and 0 bases lay outside the gene matches. CDR1 is SQVTM, CDR2 ANQGSEA, per germline. This CDR3 is 13 amino acids long. CDR3 nucleotides: TGCAGCGTTGGGGACAGGGGGAACACTGAAGCTTTCTTT. It specifies CSVGDRGNTEAFF. Based on the CDR3 plus reference TRBV29-1 and TRBJ1-1, the full variable domain is SAVISQKPSRDICQRGTSLTIQCQVDSQVTMMFWYRQQPGQSLTLIATANQGSEATYESGFVIDKFPISRPNLTFSTLTVSNMSPEDSSIYLCSVGDRGNTEAFFGQGTRLTVV.

The rearrangement links TRBV7-2 to TRBJ1-1; D ambiguous. Germline V gives CDR1 SGHTA, CDR2 FQGNSA. Deletions cut 1 base from V and 6 bases from J, with 9 bases between. The CDR3 length is 13 residues. The CDR3 DNA is TGTGCCAGCAGCTTAGAATGGGCAGCTGAAGCTTTCTTT. Translation: CASSLEWAAEAFF.

V is TRBV18 and J is TRBJ1-4; D may be TRBD1 (6 bases). Germline V lookup: CDR1 KGHSH, CDR2 LQKENI. V gave up 3 bases and J gave up 6 bases, with 17 bases separating them. This CDR3 has 16 amino acids. CDR3 in DNA: TGTGCCAGCTCACCGGTACAGGGCCGAAAGGATGAAAAACTGTTTTTT. It encodes CASSPVQGRKDEKLFF.

This chain joins TRBV11-2 and TRBJ1-5; possible D gene TRBD1, 5 bases. Trimming left V 1 base short and J 0 bases short, with 13 bases between. The CDR3 loop spans 17 amino acids. Germline assignment: CDR1 SGHAT and CDR2 FQNNGV. This CDR3 is CASSLAWDSRSNQPQHF. The CDR3, as DNA: TGTGCCAGCAGCTTAGCCTGGGACTCTCGTAGCAATCAGCCCCAGCATTTT.

The rearrangement uses TRBV7-8 and TRBJ1-4; D is ambiguous. The CDR3 covers 17 residues. Per the germline V gene, CDR1 is SGHVS and CDR2 is FQNEAQ. Trimming removed 5 bases from V and 0 bases from J, with 16 bases in between. The CDR3 DNA reads TGTGCCAGCAGCCCGCCAGGCAGTCCAGCAACTAATGAAAAACTGTTTTTT. Translated: CASSPPGSPATNEKLFF.

The chain recombines TRBV7-9 with TRBJ1-4; TRBD1 agrees at 7 bases. CDR1 is SEHNR and CDR2 is FQNEAQ in the germline V gene (reference sequence). Trimming cost V 5 bases and J 3 bases; bases outside gene matches: 6. The CDR3 is 15 residues long. The CDR3 reads CASSGNRGSNEKLFF. DNA of the CDR3: TGTGCCAGCAGCGGGAACAGGGGTTCTAATGAAAAACTGTTTTTT. Looking up the rest from reference TRBV7-9 and TRBJ1-4 gives the full variable domain: DTGVSQNPRHKITKRGQNVTFRCDPISEHNRLYWYRQTLGQGPEFLTYFQNEAQLEKSRLLSDRFSAERPKGSFSTLEIQRTEQGDSAMYLCASSGNRGSNEKLFFGSGTQLSVL.

The chain uses TRBV6-5 and TRBJ1-2; 7 bases line up with TRBD1. Germline loops: CDR1 MNHEY, CDR2 SVGAGI. The CDR3 spans 15 residues. V was clipped by 6 bases and J by 5 bases; unmatched bases: 12. CDR3 sequence (DNA): TGTGCCAGCAGCTTACGTACAGGGGTCGAATATGGCTACACCTTC. This translates into CASSLRTGVEYGYTF.

The rearrangement links TRBV5-1 to TRBJ2-7, with a possible D match to TRBD2 (6 bases). The ends were cut back, 0 bases at V and 6 bases at J, with 13 bases in the middle. Germline values: CDR1 SGHRS, CDR2 YFSETQ. This CDR3 has 14 residues. The CDR3 DNA reads TGCGCCAGCAGCTTGGCGGGAGTAGGGCGCGAGCAGTACTTC. It translates to CASSLAGVGREQYF.

The rearrangement joins TRBV9 to TRBJ1-1; D gene unclear. The V end was cut by 2 bases, the J end by 2 bases, with 7 bases between. Germline V gene lookup returns CDR1 SGDLS and CDR2 YYNGEE. The CDR3 consists of 13 residues. CDR3 in DNA: TGTGCCAGCAGCGTGGGAGACAACACTGAAGCTTTCTTT. Its translation: CASSVGDNTEAFF.

The V gene is TRBV6-5, the J gene TRBJ2-2, with 7 bases lining up with TRBD2. The CDR3 has 15 amino acids. The V gene's germline CDR1 is MNHEY and CDR2 SVGAGI. J gave up 3 bases and V 6 bases, and 7 bases lay outside the gene matches. CDR3 residues: CASRFREGDTGELFF. Here the CDR3 DNA reads TGTGCCAGCAGATTCAGGGAGGGCGACACCGGGGAGCTGTTTTTT.